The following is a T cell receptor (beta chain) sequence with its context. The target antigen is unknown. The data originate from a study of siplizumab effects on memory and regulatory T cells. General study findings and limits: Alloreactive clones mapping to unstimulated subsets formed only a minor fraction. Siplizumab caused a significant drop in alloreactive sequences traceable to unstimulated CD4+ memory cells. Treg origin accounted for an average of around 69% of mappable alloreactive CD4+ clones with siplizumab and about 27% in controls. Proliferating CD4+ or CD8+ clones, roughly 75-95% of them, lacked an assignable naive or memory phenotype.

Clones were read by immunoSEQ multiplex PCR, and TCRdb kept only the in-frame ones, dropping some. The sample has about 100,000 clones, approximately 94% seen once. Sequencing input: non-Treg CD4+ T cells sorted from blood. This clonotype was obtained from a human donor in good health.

The CDR3 DNA is TGTGCCAGCAGCTTGGCTGGGACAAACAATGAGCAGTTCTTC. Its translation is CASSLAGTNNEQFF. V gene TRBV7-3 combines with J gene TRBJ2-1; D may be TRBD1 (6 bases). Trimming removed 3 bases from V and 5 bases from J, with 11 bases in between. The CDR3 totals 14 residues. In germline, CDR1 is SGHTA, CDR2 FQGTGA.